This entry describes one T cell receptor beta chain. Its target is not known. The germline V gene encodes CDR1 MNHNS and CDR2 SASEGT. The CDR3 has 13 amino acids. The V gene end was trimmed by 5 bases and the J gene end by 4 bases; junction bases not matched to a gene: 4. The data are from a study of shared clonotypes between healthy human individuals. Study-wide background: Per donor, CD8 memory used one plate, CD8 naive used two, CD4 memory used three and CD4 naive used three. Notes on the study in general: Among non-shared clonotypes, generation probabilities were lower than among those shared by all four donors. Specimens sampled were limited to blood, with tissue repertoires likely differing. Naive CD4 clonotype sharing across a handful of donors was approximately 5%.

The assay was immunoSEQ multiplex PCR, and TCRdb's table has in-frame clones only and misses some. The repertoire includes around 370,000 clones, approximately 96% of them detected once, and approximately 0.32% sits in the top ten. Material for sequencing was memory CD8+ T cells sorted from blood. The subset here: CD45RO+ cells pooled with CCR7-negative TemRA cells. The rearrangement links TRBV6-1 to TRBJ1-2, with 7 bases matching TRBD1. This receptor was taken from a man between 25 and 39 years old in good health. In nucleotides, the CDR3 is TGTGCCAGCAGTAAGAGGGGGCCCTATGGCTACACCTTC. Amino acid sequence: CASSKRGPYGYTF.